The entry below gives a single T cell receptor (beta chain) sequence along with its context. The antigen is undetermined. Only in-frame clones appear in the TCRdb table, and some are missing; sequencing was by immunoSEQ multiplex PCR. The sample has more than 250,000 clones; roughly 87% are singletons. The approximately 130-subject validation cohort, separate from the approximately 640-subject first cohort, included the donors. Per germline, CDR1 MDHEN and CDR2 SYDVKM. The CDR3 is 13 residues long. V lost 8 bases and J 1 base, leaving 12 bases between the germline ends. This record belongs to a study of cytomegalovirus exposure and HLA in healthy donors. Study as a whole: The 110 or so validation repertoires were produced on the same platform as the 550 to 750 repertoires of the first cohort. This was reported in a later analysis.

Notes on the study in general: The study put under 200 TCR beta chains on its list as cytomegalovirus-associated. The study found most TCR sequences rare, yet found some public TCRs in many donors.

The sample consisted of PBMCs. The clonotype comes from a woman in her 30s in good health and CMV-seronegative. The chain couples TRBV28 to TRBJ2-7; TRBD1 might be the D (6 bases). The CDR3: CASALTGSYEQYF. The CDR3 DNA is TGTGCCAGCGCCCTCACAGGGTCCTACGAGCAGTACTTC.